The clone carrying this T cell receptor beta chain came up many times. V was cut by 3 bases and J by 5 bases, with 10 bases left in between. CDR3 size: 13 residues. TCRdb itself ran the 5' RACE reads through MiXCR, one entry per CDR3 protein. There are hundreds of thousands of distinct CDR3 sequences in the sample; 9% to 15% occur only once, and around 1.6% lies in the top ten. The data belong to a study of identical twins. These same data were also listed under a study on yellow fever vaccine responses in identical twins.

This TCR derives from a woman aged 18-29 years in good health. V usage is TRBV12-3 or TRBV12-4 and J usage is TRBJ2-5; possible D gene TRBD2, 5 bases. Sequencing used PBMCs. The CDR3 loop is CASSFLAGETQYF. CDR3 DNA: TGTGCCAGCAGTTTTCTAGCCGGGGAGACCCAGTACTTC.